This entry is about one T cell receptor beta chain. Its antigen remains unknown. Researchers ran the PCR with 60 Vbeta and 13 Jbeta primers. Per the study methods: A follow-up analysis tallied about 80 million unique TCR beta chains, 9 million to 11 million shared. Clones were read by immunoSEQ multiplex PCR, and TCRdb kept only the in-frame ones, dropping some. V and J calls plus clone size are reproduced from that table; the DNA served to infer D and trimming. This table holds approximately 160,000 clones, over 75% found once. This entry comes from a study of cytomegalovirus exposure and HLA in healthy donors. For this donor, CMV serostatus was not recorded. Findings and caveats of the study: Overall, around 160 TCR beta chains were annotated as cytomegalovirus-associated.

The V and J ends lost 0 bases and 2 bases, in that order; junction bases with no gene match: 8. From germline, CDR1 is SGHRS and CDR2 YFSETQ. The CDR3 consists of 16 residues. The rearrangement uses TRBV5-1 and TRBJ2-7; the match to TRBD1 covers 7 bases. The clonotype was recovered from a human donor in good health. The material sequenced was PBMCs. The CDR3 is CASSLDAVRGTYEQYF. CDR3 DNA: TGCGCCAGCAGCTTGGACGCTGTCAGGGGGACCTACGAGCAGTACTTC.